The clone carrying this T cell receptor beta chain was found a few times. Its specificity is unknown. An end of the junction does not agree with germline; a read error may underlie this. The CDR3 length is 11 residues. Germline V gene sequence: CDR1 GTSNPN, CDR2 SVGIG (reference sequence). Time point given: persistent/refractory GD, antithyroid drugs over 5 years with positive TRAb. Scientists built the TCR library using RNA that was extracted from PBMCs. The source of the patients was an endocrinology department in Xi'an, China. The data were obtained in a study of regulatory T cells in long-lasting Graves disease. Broader study findings: Persistent disease was associated with favored TRBV28 usage and with favored use of TRBJ1-2 and TRBJ2-5. Newly diagnosed patients had higher TCR diversity than persistent Graves' patients did. No thyroid tissue was studied; the work used peripheral blood only.

Combining iRepertoire HTBI primers with Arm-PCR of CDR3 regions, the authors built TCR beta libraries. MiXCR, applied by TCRdb to the multiplex PCR reads, yields one record per CDR3 protein. This table holds about 470,000 distinct CDR3 sequences, less than 25% found once. This sequence joins TRBV30 and TRBJ1-2; the D gene is possibly TRBD1 (5 bases). This sequence originates from a female donor with Graves disease. The source material was peripheral blood mononuclear cells (PBMCs), sampled when the disease was refractory, from a patient treated with antithyroid drugs. DNA of the CDR3: TGTGCCTGGAGTTTCCGGGACCGAAGGATCTTC. As protein: CAWSFRDRRIF.